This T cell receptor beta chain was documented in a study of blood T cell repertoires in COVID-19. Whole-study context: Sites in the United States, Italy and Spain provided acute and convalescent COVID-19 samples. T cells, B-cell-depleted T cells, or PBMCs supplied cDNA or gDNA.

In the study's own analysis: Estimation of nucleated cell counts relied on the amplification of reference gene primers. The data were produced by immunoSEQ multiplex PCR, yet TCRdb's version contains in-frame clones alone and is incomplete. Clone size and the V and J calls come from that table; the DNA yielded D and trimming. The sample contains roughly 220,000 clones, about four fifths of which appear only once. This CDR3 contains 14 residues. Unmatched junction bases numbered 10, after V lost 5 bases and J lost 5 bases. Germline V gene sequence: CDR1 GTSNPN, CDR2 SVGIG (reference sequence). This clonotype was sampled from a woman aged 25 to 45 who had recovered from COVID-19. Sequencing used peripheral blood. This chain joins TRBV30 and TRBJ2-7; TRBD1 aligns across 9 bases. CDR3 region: CAWDRDRESDEQYF. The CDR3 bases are TGTGCCTGGGACCGGGACAGGGAGTCCGACGAGCAGTACTTC.